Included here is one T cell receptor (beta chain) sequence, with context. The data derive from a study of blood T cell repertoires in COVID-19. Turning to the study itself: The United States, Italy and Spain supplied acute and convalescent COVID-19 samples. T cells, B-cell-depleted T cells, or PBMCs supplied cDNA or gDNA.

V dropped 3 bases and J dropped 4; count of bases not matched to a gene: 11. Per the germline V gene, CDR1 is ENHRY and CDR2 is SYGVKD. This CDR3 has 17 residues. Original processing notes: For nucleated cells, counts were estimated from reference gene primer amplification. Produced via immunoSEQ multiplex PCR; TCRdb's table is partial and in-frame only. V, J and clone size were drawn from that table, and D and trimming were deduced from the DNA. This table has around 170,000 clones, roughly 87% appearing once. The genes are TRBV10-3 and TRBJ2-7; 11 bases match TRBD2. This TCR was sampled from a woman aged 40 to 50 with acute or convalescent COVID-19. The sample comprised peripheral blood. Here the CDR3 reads CAISDLVLAGERYEQYF. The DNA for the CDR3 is TGTGCCATCAGTGATTTAGTACTAGCGGGGGAACGATACGAGCAGTACTTC.